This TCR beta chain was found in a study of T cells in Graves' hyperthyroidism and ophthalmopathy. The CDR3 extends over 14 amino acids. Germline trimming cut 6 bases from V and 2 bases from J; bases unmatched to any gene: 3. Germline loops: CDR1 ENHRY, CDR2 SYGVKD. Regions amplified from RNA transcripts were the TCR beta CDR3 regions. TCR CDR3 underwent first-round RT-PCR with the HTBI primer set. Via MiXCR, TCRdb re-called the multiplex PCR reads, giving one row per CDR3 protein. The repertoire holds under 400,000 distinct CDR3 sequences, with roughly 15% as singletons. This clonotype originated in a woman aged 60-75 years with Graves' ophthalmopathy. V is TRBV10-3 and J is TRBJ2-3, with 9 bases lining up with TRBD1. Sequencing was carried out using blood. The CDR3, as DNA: TGTGCCATCAGGGACAGGGGCCCCACAGATACGCAGTATTTT. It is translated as CAIRDRGPTDTQYF.